The present T cell receptor beta chain was sequenced within a study of cytomegalovirus exposure and HLA in healthy donors. Overall study context: Within the Caucasian-associated ancestry cluster were around 81% of the 300 to 450 genotyped donors. Whole-study findings and limits: Across donors, presence/absence analyses took sequencing depth to be roughly uniform.

With regard to this clone: Antigen: not known.

PCR involved 60 Vbeta and 13 Jbeta primers. Original methodology: Unique TCR beta chains totaled roughly 80 million in a later count, with approximately 11 million of them shared. Here immunoSEQ multiplex PCR was the method, and the copy in TCRdb shows in-frame clones only, minus some. V and J calls and clone size are those listed in that table; D and trimming were worked out from the DNA. The table has about 180,000 clones, about three quarters seen once; the top ten hold 1.4% to 1.5%. Looked up from germline, CDR1 is SGHDT and CDR2 is YYEEEE. With V trimmed by 0 bases and J by 3 bases, 2 bases remained unmatched. The CDR3 contains 16 residues.

The sequenced sample consisted of PBMCs. The chain carries TRBV5-6 and TRBJ1-4; TRBD1 matches 10 bases. The TCR originated in a woman in her 30s in good health and CMV-seropositive. The DNA for the CDR3 is TGTGCCAGCAGCTTGGCGACAGGGGGCTCTAATGAAAAACTGTTTTTT. This translates into CASSLATGGSNEKLFF.